Included here is one TCR beta chain sequence, with context. This receptor's antigen is unknown. One base away there is no much larger clone; base qualities are not given. The junction shows trimming of 3 bases on V and 4 bases on J, plus 10 bases between the germline ends. CDR1 and CDR2 are read off the germline V gene as SGHAT and FQNNGV. There are 13 amino acids in the CDR3, from cysteine to phenylalanine inclusive. Here the CDR3 DNA is all that survives: 39 bases in frame from base 1. This record comes from a study of blood T cell repertoires in COVID-19 (dated by TCRdb to the early 2020s). Looking at the study overall: Samples from collaborators originated in the United States, Italy and Spain and spanned both the acute and convalescent phases of COVID-19. The repertoires were made available in a free public database intended to serve as a resource for research on the immune response to SARS-CoV-2. Subjects who had been exposed to COVID-19, were actively infected with it, or had recovered from it provided the deeply sampled blood TCRbeta repertoires that made up the dataset. Samples were obtained from the ongoing ImmuneRACE study (first 160 participants) and from 1,200 or so subjects provided by 6 global collaborators. HLA class I and class II types, where available, came from metadata supplied by the sample provider rather than from assay-based typing. The sample metadata nearly always contained a de-identified subject ID, COVID-19 status, age in years and sex. The material from the prospective study consisted of cDNA or gDNA derived from T cells, B-cell-depleted T cells, or PBMCs. Broader findings and caveats from the paper: Clinical and demographic metadata were provided uncurated, with the amount varying by source and participant.

The collaborating institutions used their own protocols to collect whole blood in K2EDTA tubes. For TCRbeta analysis, collaborators shipped samples in one of three forms: frozen whole blood, isolated PBMCs, or DNA extracted from either of those sample types. TCRbeta CDR3 regions were amplified from genomic DNA using the immunoSEQ Assay, a bias-controlled multiplex PCR. In the paper's pipeline: Nucleated cell counts per sample were estimated from amplification of reference gene primers within the assay. Sequence reads were collapsed and filtered to measure the absolute abundance of every unique TCRbeta CDR3 rearrangement. For each sample, productive Simpson clonality was calculated by taking the square root of Simpson's diversity index across productive rearrangements. What TCRdb holds here is the immuneACCESS table cut down to in-frame rearrangements. Part of the clones is not present; checked against another copy, under half of the missing clones reflect an unresolved V gene, and the others are unexplained. For V, J and clone size, that table is used; D and trimming come from the DNA. The sample table contains about 150,000 clones; only one count was recorded for roughly 80% of them. The ten largest clones take up roughly 17% of the sample.

Rearrangement joined TRBV11-2 to TRBJ2-7, and TRBD1 may be the D gene, going by 5 matching bases. Material for sequencing was peripheral blood. The sequence was collected from a man aged 50 to 60 with acute or convalescent COVID-19. The sequenced DNA is TGTGCCAGCAGCTTCAGGGTCGGGTACGAGCAGTACTTC. This yields the protein CASSFRVGYEQYF.